One and the same sample provided the 7 T cell receptor beta chains below, sequenced in a study of identical twins. TCRdb re-derived calls from the 5' RACE reads in MiXCR, one entry per CDR3 protein. The sample lists a few hundred thousand distinct CDR3 sequences, approximately 8.3% seen once, with over 2.5% in the top ten. This same sample was also part of a study on yellow fever vaccine responses in identical twins.

The sequenced material came from CD8+ T cells sorted from blood. The receptors derive from a young woman in good health.

This clonotype was seen only a few times. V is TRBV20-1 and J is TRBJ2-6, with D perhaps assigned TRBD1 or TRBD2 (5 bases each). Germline assignment: CDR1 DFQATT and CDR2 SNEGSKA (reference sequence). The CDR3 runs 16 residues. The V and J ends lost 0 bases and 2 bases respectively, with 11 bases between them. The DNA of the CDR3 is TGCAGTGCTAGAGATTTCCAGGGAGCTGGGGCCAACGTCCTGACTTTC. Its translation: CSARDFQGAGANVLTF.

The CDR3 protein is CSARFGQGMNTEAFF. CDR3 DNA sequence: TGCAGTGCTAGATTTGGTCAGGGAATGAACACTGAAGCTTTCTTT. This rearrangement joins TRBV20-1 to TRBJ1-1, with D possibly being TRBD1 (5 bases). From germline, CDR1 is DFQATT and CDR2 SNEGSKA (reference sequence). Trimming stripped 2 bases from V and 0 bases from J, with 13 bases between. This CDR3 is built from 15 residues.

The chain employs TRBV4-3 and TRBJ2-1, with a tentative D call TRBD2 (5 bases). The CDR3 spans 13 residues. Trimming took off 1 base at V and 8 bases at J, with 9 bases between the two ends. In germline, CDR1 is LGHNA, CDR2 YSLEER. The CDR3 here is CASSQGTEDEQFF. The CDR3 DNA follows: TGCGCCAGCAGCCAAGGGACTGAGGATGAGCAGTTCTTC.

The table lists this clonotype with a few counts. The genes are TRBV29-1 and TRBJ2-7, with TRBD1 matching 8 bases. V lost 0 bases and J lost 2; bases outside the gene matches: 6. CDR1 SQVTM and CDR2 ANQGSEA come from the germline V gene. The CDR3 is made up of 15 amino acids. The CDR3 bases are TGCAGCGTTGAAGATCCGGACAGGGTCCCCTACGAGCAGTACTTC. It codes for CSVEDPDRVPYEQYF.

This clonotype was counted a few times. The chain joins TRBV15 to TRBJ1-5; D not resolved. The CDR3 has 16 amino acids. V was trimmed by 0 bases and J by 1 base, leaving 10 bases between them. In germline, CDR1 is LNHNV, CDR2 YYDKDF (reference sequence). CDR3 sequence: CATSRDLTGSNQPQHF. The CDR3 DNA sequence: TGTGCCACCAGCAGAGATCTTACGGGGAGCAATCAGCCCCAGCATTTT.

This chain joins TRBV28 and TRBJ2-7, with 9 bases identical to TRBD2. The CDR3 consists of 14 residues. Per the germline V gene, CDR1 is MDHEN and CDR2 is SYDVKM. V dropped 3 bases and J dropped 6; count of bases not matched to a gene: 6. CDR3 amino acids: CASSLLSGGREQYF. DNA of the CDR3: TGTGCCAGCAGTTTGCTTAGCGGGGGTCGCGAGCAGTACTTC.

This clonotype appeared many times. The chain employs TRBV20-1 and TRBJ2-1; no reliable D call. The germline CDR1 and CDR2 sequences are DFQATT and SNEGSKA (reference sequence). The CDR3 loop spans 15 amino acids. Deletions cut 2 bases from V and 0 bases from J, with 11 bases between. This chain's CDR3 is CSARLAESSYNEQFF. CDR3 in DNA: TGCAGTGCTAGACTGGCGGAGAGCTCCTACAATGAGCAGTTCTTC.